This T cell receptor (beta chain) was identified in a study of T cell changes during pregnancy in multiple sclerosis. Libraries were prepared by immunoSEQ multiplex PCR; TCRdb keeps only in-frame clonotypes and omits some of them. Among 88,000 or so clones listed, 92% were seen once. Sequenced here: peripheral blood, sampled before pregnancy. The clonotype originates from a female donor with multiple sclerosis, enrolled in a pregnancy study.

The CDR3 region is CASSYPRSPPHTQYF. The CDR3 DNA follows: TGTGCCAGCAGTTACCCTCGGAGCCCCCCCCATACGCAGTATTTT. The rearrangement joins TRBV6-8 to TRBJ2-3, with D uncertain. V was pared by 2 bases and J by 7 bases, with 16 bases between. The CDR3 consists of 15 residues. The germline gives CDR1 MNHGY, CDR2 SAAAGT.